This T cell receptor (beta chain) was retrieved from a study of T cell repertoires in cytomegalovirus infection. In germline, CDR1 is ENHRY, CDR2 SYGVKD. Trimming removed 7 bases from V and 3 bases from J; junction bases left unmatched: 11. The CDR3 runs to 15 residues. Study-level points and caveats: Ex vivo responses were dominated by HLA-C-restricted CMV-specific TCR beta clonotypes.

TCRdb ran MiXCR on the reads and lists one entry per CDR3 protein. Here the sample spans some 900,000 distinct CDR3 sequences, approximately 32% being singletons. The table lists this clonotype with a few counts. Its target is not known. The chain is built from TRBV10-3 and TRBJ1-1; 7 bases match TRBD1. The sample was cultured CD8+ T cells from PBMCs, taken from culture after CMV antigen stimulation. The TCR was taken from a human donor in good health (CMV status not recorded). Some clones in this sample may be carry-over from other donors' samples. The CDR3 DNA reads as TGTGCCATCAAGGCGGTGACAGGGTCGGACACTGAAGCTTTCTTT. Residues: CAIKAVTGSDTEAFF.